This T cell receptor (beta chain) was sequenced during a study of response to subunit inactivated influenza vaccine. General study points: The study's authors posited that every seasonal influenza vaccination enlists few new T cells.

Per germline, CDR1 SGHTA and CDR2 FQGNSA. V was pared by 5 bases and J by 2 bases, with 10 bases between. The CDR3 contains 13 residues. TCRdb redid the calling of the RT-PCR reads with MiXCR, one entry per CDR3 protein. Altogether 500,000 to 600,000 distinct CDR3 sequences are present, less than 8% being singletons, with the ten largest covering 10% to 15%. To note about this clonotype: Its antigen is not known.

Sequencing was performed on PBMCs from blood, taken 23 to 25 months after vaccination. The receptor was isolated from a man aged 50 to 69 who received an inactivated influenza vaccine. This sequence joins TRBV7-2 and TRBJ2-7; perhaps TRBD1 as D (6 bases). CDR3 coding DNA: TGTGCCAGCAGCAGCCGGGACACCTACGAGCAGTACTTC. It codes for CASSSRDTYEQYF.